This T cell receptor beta chain came from a study of OX40 agonist ivuxolimab in advanced cancers. Turning to the study itself: The group had a mean age of 60 years, ranged from 23 to 79, and was roughly 80% male. Treatment received earlier with anti-PD-1, anti-PD-L1 or anti-CTLA-4 agents was allowed, and around 40% had some. Whole-study results and caveats: Partial responders dosed at 0.1-3.0 mg/kg displayed clonal expansion ranking among the lowest. Both CD4+ and CD8+ T cell populations in blood had undergone clonal expansion by week 6 at 0.1 to 3.0 mg/kg.

A remark on this clone: No antigen is known for it.

The CDR3 spans 16 residues. CDR1 SNHLY and CDR2 FYNNEI come from the germline V gene. With V trimmed by 0 bases and J by 4 bases, 6 bases remained unmatched. Generated by immunoSEQ multiplex PCR, the TCRdb table keeps only in-frame clones and is missing some. This table has roughly 60,000 clones, 90% to 95% appearing once. The rearrangement joins TRBV2 to TRBJ2-1; TRBD1 matches 7 bases. The sequencing used CD4+ or CD8+ T cells sorted from blood, collected in a trial of the OX40 agonist ivuxolimab. The TCR comes from an adult with an advanced solid tumor such as melanoma, head and neck, liver or kidney cancer. The CDR3 loop is CASSEAVGQLYNEQFF. As DNA, the CDR3 is TGTGCCAGCAGTGAAGCCGTGGGACAGCTATACAATGAGCAGTTCTTC.